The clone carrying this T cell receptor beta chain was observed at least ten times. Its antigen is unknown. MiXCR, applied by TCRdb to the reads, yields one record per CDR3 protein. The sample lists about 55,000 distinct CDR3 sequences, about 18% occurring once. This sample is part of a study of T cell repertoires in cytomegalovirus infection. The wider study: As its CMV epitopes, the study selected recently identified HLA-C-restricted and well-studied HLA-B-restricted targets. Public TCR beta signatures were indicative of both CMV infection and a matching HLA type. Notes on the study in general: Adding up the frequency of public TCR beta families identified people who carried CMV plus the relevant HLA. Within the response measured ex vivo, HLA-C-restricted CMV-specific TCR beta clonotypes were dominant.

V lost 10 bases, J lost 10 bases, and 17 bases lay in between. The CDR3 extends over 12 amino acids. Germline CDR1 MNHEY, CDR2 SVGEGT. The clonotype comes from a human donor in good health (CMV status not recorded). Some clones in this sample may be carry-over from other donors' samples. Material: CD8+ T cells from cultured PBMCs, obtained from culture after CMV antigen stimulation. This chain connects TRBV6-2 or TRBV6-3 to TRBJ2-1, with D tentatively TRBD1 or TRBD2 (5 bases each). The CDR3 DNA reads TGTGCCACCAGCCTTTTCTGGGGGGAGCAGTTCTTC. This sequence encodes CATSLFWGEQFF.